This TCR beta chain stems from a study of blood T cell repertoires in COVID-19 (dated by TCRdb to 2020 to 2021). Notes on the research overall: The collaborator samples originated in the United States, Italy and Spain and spanned the acute and convalescent phases of COVID-19. The material from the prospective study consisted of cDNA or gDNA derived from T cells, B-cell-depleted T cells, or PBMCs. Where available, HLA class I and class II types were taken from metadata supplied by the sample provider and were not determined by assay-based typing. The samples were drawn from two sources: the first 160 participants of the ongoing ImmuneRACE study, and over 950 subjects contributed by 6 global collaborators. Sample metadata almost always included a de-identified subject ID, COVID-19 status, age in years and sex. Subjects who had been exposed to COVID-19, were actively infected with it, or had recovered from it provided the deeply sampled blood TCRbeta repertoires that made up the dataset. A freely available public database, intended as a resource for researchers studying the immune response to SARS-CoV-2, is where the repertoires were released.

General conclusions and limits of the study: The quantity of clinical and demographic metadata differed by source and by participant and was supplied without curation.

The immunoSEQ Assay, a bias-controlled multiplex PCR, was used to amplify TCRbeta CDR3 regions from genomic DNA. The study's own analysis went as follows. Within the assay, amplification of reference gene primers was used to estimate how many nucleated cells each sample contained. Sequence reads were collapsed and filtered to measure the absolute abundance of every unique TCRbeta CDR3 rearrangement. For each sample, productive Simpson clonality was calculated as the square root of Simpson's diversity index across productive rearrangements. The table was pulled from immuneACCESS by TCRdb, which kept in-frame rearrangements only. Such tables lose some clones; where checked, under half of the loss comes from unresolved V genes, and the rest has no known cause. V, J and clone size were drawn from that table, and D and trimming were deduced from the DNA. This sample gives about 68,000 clones in total; approximately 86% of them show up just once. The top ten hold about 1.5% of the sample.

The collaborating institutions used their own protocols to collect whole blood in K2EDTA tubes. For TCRbeta analysis, collaborators shipped samples as frozen whole blood, isolated PBMCs, or DNA extracted from either of those sample types. Remarks on this clone: Its antigen remains undetermined. No base quality values were provided; no much bigger clone lies one nucleotide off.

Trimming leaves V shorter by 1 base and J shorter by 2 bases, with the junction holding 5 bases beyond the gene matches. CDR1 is given as LGHDT and CDR2 as YNNKEL, both from the germline V gene (reference sequence). Inclusive of the bounding cysteine and phenylalanine, the CDR3 is 17 residues long. Here the CDR3 DNA is all that survives: 51 bases in frame from base 1. Sequencing was carried out using peripheral blood. The receptor was derived from an older woman with acute or convalescent COVID-19. The chain couples TRBV3-1 (or the pseudogene TRBV3-2) to TRBJ2-6; 7 middle bases align to TRBD2. CDR3 reads: CASSQGLAGAGANVLTF. The sequenced DNA is TGTGCCAGCAGCCAAGGTCTGGCGGGAGCTGGGGCCAACGTCCTGACTTTC.